The present T cell receptor beta chain was sequenced within a study of vaccination and CD4 T cells after COVID-19. At the level of the study: Median time from COVID diagnosis to post-COVID sampling was over 95 days (35 to 161). Post-vaccination samples were procured at a median of approximately 72 days following dose two (range 14 to 241).

The assay that was used to sequence DNA from cultured CD4+ T cells was the Oncomine TCR Beta short-read assay. TCRdb passed the PCR reads through MiXCR, listing each CDR3 protein once. Seen here are 20,000 to 25,000 distinct CDR3 sequences, about three quarters observed once, and the top ten hold around 8.9%. Comment on this clonotype: Its antigen is unknown.

Indicated treatment: approximately 9-day PBMC culture with coronavirus spike peptide pools or control peptides (ViraFEST assay). Via ViraFEST, peptide pools expanded antigen-specific T cells before TCR sequencing. The study's findings and limits: Relatively few convalescent patients were studied; early post-infection timepoints were not included.

Germline V CDR1 and CDR2: SGHNT, YYREEE (reference sequence). CDR3 length: 12 residues. The ends were cut back, 3 bases at V and 8 bases at J, with 11 bases in the middle. The TCR was taken from a human donor who had recovered from COVID-19. Sample: CD4+ T cells from blood, cultured in vitro. The chain uses TRBV5-4 and TRBJ1-2; D might be TRBD1 (6 bases). Here the CDR3 reads CASSYNRVGYTF. The CDR3 DNA is TGTGCCAGCAGCTATAACAGGGTGGGCTACACCTTC.